This T cell receptor (beta chain) was obtained from a study of beta chain features in type 1 diabetes. At the level of the study: When patients were set against healthy donors, age, gender and cell yields were similar. Researchers looked at some 99 million sorted cells across all samples. Study-wide results and caveats: Lower insertion and higher deletion counts appeared at VDJ junctions in type 1 diabetes patients.

The study reverse transcribed the entire isolated RNA, so it sequenced expressed TCRB transcripts. Libraries were prepared by immunoSEQ multiplex PCR; TCRdb keeps only in-frame clonotypes and omits some of them. The repertoire includes 680,000 or so clones, less than 20% of them detected once, and 0.09% to 0.095% sits in the top ten. V was pared by 1 base and J by 7 bases, with 14 bases between. The CDR3 extends over 15 amino acids. Germline V gene sequence: CDR1 MGHDK, CDR2 SYGVNS. Each population that was sorted was more than 95% pure. Only a few counts were recorded for this clone. Its antigen is still unknown.

This sequence joins TRBV25-1 and TRBJ1-5; D perhaps matches TRBD1 (5 bases). This receptor was identified in a man younger than 35 in good health. Sequenced material: naive CD4+ T cells from blood. CDR3 protein: CASSEFGTSGQPQHF. The CDR3 coding sequence is TGTGCCAGCAGTGAATTCGGGACTTCAGGGCAGCCCCAGCATTTT.